The clone carrying this TCR beta chain has ten or more counts. V lost 3 bases, J lost 7 bases, and 10 bases lay in between. This CDR3 has 13 residues. Germline V gene data show CDR1 as SGHTA and CDR2 as FQGNSA. These data originate in a study of early T cells in non-severe SARS-CoV-2 infection. TCRdb processed the 5' RACE reads anew with MiXCR; each CDR3 protein has one entry. In the table there are more than 20,000 distinct CDR3 sequences, roughly 4% of which are singletons. The genes are TRBV7-2 and TRBJ2-1; D not resolved. Source material: whole blood. The source is an adult who was a healthcare worker with PCR-confirmed SARS-CoV-2 infection or an uninfected control (not recorded which). In DNA, the CDR3 is TGTGCCAGCAGCTTGAATTTTAGGAATGAGCAGTTCTTC. Translating it yields CASSLNFRNEQFF. The complete variable domain, with remaining parts taken from reference TRBV7-2 and TRBJ2-1, reads GAGVSQSPSNKVTEKGKDVELRCDPISGHTALYWYRQSLGQGLEFLIYFQGNSAPDKSGLPSDRFSAERTGGSVSTLTIQRTQQEDSAVYLCASSLNFRNEQFFGPGTRLTVL.